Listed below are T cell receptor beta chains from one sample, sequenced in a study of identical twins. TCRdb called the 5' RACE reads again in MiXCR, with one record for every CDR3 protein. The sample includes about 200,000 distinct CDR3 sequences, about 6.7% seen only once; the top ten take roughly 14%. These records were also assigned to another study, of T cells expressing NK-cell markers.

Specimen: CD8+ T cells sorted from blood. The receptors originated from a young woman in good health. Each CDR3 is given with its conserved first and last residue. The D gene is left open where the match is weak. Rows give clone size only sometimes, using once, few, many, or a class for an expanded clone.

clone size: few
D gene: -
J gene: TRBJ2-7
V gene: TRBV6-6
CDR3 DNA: TGTGCCAGCGGGGATTGGGAGCAGTACTTC
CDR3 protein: CASGDWEQYF

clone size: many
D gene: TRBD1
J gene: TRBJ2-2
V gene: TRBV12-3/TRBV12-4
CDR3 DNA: TGTGCCACCCACAGGGGGGACACCGGGGAGCTGTTTTTT
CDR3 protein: CATHRGDTGELFF

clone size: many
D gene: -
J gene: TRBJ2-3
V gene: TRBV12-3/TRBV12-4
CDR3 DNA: TGTGCCAGCAGACCCCCGCGCGGGGCGGACCGCACAGATACGCAGTATTTT
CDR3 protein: CASRPPRGADRTDTQYF

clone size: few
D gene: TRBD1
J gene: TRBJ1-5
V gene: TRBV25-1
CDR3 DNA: TGTGCCAGCAGTGAACAGGGGGCACAGCCCCAGCATTTT
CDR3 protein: CASSEQGAQPQHF

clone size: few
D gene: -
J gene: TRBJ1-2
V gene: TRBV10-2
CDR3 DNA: TGCGCCAGCTTCCGGGAGGACTATGGCTACACCTTC
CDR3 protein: CASFREDYGYTF

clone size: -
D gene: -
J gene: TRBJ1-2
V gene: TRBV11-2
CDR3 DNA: TGTGCCAGCAGCTTGGGAGGGCAGAGGGGCTACACCTTC
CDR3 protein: CASSLGGQRGYTF

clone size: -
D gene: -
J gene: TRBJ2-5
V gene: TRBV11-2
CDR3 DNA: TGTGCCAGCAGCGCTGAGGCATGGGACGAGACCCAGTACTTC
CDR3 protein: CASSAEAWDETQYF

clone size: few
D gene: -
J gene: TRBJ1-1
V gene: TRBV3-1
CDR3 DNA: TGTGCCAGCAGCCAACCACAGGGTCTAAACACTGAAGCTTTCTTT
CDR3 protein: CASSQPQGLNTEAFF

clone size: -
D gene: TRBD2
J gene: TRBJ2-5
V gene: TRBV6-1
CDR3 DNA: TGTGCCAGCATTCTAGCGGGGGAGTACCAAGAGACCCAGTACTTC
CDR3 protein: CASILAGEYQETQYF

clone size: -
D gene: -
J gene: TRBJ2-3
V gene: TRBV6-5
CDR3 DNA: TGTGCCAGCAGTTACGGGCAGAACACAGATACGCAGTATTTT
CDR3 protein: CASSYGQNTDTQYF

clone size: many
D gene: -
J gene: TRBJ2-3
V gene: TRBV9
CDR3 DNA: TGTGCCAGCAGCGTAGGCGACACAGATACGCAGTATTTT
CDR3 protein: CASSVGDTDTQYF

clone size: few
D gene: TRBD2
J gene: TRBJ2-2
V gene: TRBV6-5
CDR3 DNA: TGTGCCAGCAGTTTAGCGGGAGGAGGTGGGGAGCTGTTTTTT
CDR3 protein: CASSLAGGGGELFF

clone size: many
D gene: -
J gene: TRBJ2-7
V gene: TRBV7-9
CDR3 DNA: TGTGCCAGCAGCCCCCAGCGGAACTACGAGCAGTACTTC
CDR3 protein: CASSPQRNYEQYF

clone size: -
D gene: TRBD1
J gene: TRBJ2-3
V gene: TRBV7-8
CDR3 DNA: TGTGCCAGCAGCTCCCGGGACAGGGAGACAGATACGCAGTATTTT
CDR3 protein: CASSSRDRETDTQYF

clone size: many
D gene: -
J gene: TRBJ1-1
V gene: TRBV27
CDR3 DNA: TGTGCCAGCAGTTCGATAACAGGGAGTGAAGCTTTCTTT
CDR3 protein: CASSSITGSEAFF

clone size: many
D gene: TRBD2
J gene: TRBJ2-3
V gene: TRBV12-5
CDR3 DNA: TGTGCTAGTGGTTTCATCCCTAGCGGCGATACGCAGTATTTT
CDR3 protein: CASGFIPSGDTQYF

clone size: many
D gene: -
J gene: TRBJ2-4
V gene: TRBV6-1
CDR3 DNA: TGTGCCAGCAGTAAATGGGCGGTACCAGCCAAAAACATTCAGTACTTC
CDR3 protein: CASSKWAVPAKNIQYF

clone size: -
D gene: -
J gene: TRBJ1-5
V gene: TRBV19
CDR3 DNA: TGTGCCACCCACCCAGGGGTCGGATTTTGGCAGCCCCAGCATTTT
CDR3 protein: CATHPGVGFWQPQHF

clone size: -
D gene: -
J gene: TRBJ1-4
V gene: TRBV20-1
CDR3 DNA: TGCAGTGCCCTCGGGCCTAGCGGTGAAAAACTGTTTTTT
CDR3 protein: CSALGPSGEKLFF

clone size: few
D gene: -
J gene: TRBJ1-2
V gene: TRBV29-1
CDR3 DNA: TGCAGCGTTGATGCCCGACAGGAATTAAACTATGGCTACACCTTC
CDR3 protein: CSVDARQELNYGYTF

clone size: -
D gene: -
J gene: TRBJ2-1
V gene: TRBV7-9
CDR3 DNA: TGTGCCAGCGGAAAGGGTCGGAATGAGCAGTTCTTC
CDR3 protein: CASGKGRNEQFF

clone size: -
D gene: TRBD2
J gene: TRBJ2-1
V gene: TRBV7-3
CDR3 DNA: TGTGCCAGCAGCTTACTTGGGACTAGGCTCCCCAATGAGCAGTTCTTC
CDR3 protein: CASSLLGTRLPNEQFF

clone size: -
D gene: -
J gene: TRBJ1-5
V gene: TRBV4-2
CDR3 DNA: TGTGCCAGCAGCCTTCAGACGGATAGCAATCAGCCCCAGCATTTT
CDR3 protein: CASSLQTDSNQPQHF

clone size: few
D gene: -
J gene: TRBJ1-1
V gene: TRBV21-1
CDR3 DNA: TGTGCCAGCAGCAAACGGCTGTGGGTATCGGTACTGAGGACTGAAGCTTTCTTT
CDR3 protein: CASSKRLWVSVLRTEAFF

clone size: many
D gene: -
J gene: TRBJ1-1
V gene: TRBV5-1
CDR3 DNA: TGCGCCAGCAGCTTGGAGGAGAGGGCCCCTAAGGAAGCTTTCTTT
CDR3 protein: CASSLEERAPKEAFF

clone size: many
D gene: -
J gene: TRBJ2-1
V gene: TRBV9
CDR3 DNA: TGTGCCAGCAGCGAATCCGGGACTCCGAATAATGAGCAGTTCTTC
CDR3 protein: CASSESGTPNNEQFF

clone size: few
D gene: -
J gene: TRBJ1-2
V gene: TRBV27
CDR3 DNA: TGTGCCAGCAAGAATCTACAGGACGTCTGGGGATCGAACTATGGCTACACCTTC
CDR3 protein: CASKNLQDVWGSNYGYTF